The entry below gives a single T cell receptor (beta chain) sequence along with its context. What it binds is not known. This record belongs to a study of cytomegalovirus exposure and HLA in healthy donors. Germline V CDR1 and CDR2: MDHEN, SYDVKM. The CDR3 length is 18 residues. V lost 5 bases to trimming and J lost 3 bases; unmatched junction nucleotides: 17. Whole-study results and caveats: It was approximately 170 TCR beta chains that were listed as cytomegalovirus-associated. In a later analysis, TCR beta V- and J-gene trimming was associated with a missense DCLRE1C variant. Diagnosis of cytomegalovirus status made by the classifier reportedly showed high specificity and sensitivity. About 87% or about 30% of the time was how often most TCR beta V segments were productive, according to an earlier analysis.

The primer mix had 60 Vbeta and 13 Jbeta primers. Clones were read by immunoSEQ multiplex PCR, and TCRdb kept only the in-frame ones, dropping some. The data show around 91,000 clones, around 84% seen once. The rearrangement uses TRBV28 and TRBJ2-7, with 9 bases identical to TRBD2. Sequencing used PBMCs. This receptor was obtained from a woman in her thirties or forties in good health and CMV-seropositive. DNA of the CDR3: TGTGCCAGCAGTCTGGTGGGGGCTAGCGGGAATCTTGGCTACGAGCAGTACTTC. Protein product: CASSLVGASGNLGYEQYF.